Listed below are T cell receptor beta chains from one sample, sequenced in a study of cytomegalovirus exposure and HLA in healthy donors. Assay: immunoSEQ multiplex PCR; the TCRdb copy retains only in-frame clones and omits some. This sample has 50,000 to 75,000 clones; roughly four fifths occur once, and the top ten carry 1.6%. Sequences were obtained from PBMCs. These receptors came from a human donor in good health. Both conserved end residues are part of each CDR3. The D gene is left open where the match is weak. Clone size appears in some rows only: once, few, many, or a class for an expanded clone.

D | size | J | V | DNA | CDR3
NA | NA | TRBJ1-1 | TRBV7-2 | TGTGCCAGCAGCTTAGCCACAAAAACTGAAGCTTTCTTT | CASSLATKTEAFF
TRBD2 | NA | TRBJ2-7 | TRBV7-9 | TGTTCCAGCTTGGTTGCGGGAGAGACCCTCGAGCAGTACTTC | CSSLVAGETLEQYF
TRBD1 | few | TRBJ1-1 | TRBV10-3 | TGTGCCATCAGTGAGGTGGGACAGGGTGGGGCTGAAGCTTTCTTT | CAISEVGQGGAEAFF
NA | NA | TRBJ2-2 | TRBV7-6 | TGTGCCAGCAGCCCCACTAGACGCGGGGAGCTGTTTTTT | CASSPTRRGELFF
TRBD1 | NA | TRBJ2-7 | TRBV5-1 | TGCGCCAGCAGCTGGGGACAGGGGGACGAGCAGTACTTC | CASSWGQGDEQYF
NA | NA | TRBJ1-5 | TRBV5-6 | TGTGCCAGCAGCTTCCGTAGCAATCAGCCCCAGCATTTT | CASSFRSNQPQHF
NA | NA | TRBJ2-7 | TRBV4-3 | TGCGCCAGCAGCCAAGAGCTAGGGGGGGAGTTGTACGAGCAGTACTTC | CASSQELGGELYEQYF
NA | NA | TRBJ2-7 | TRBV28 | TGTGCCAGCAGTTTATTCGGCCGAGCGATCGAGGTCGAGCAGTACTTC | CASSLFGRAIEVEQYF
NA | NA | TRBJ2-1 | TRBV6-1 | TGTGCCAGCAGTGATGAGGGTATAAGGTCCTACAATGAGCAGTTCTTC | CASSDEGIRSYNEQFF
NA | NA | TRBJ2-1 | TRBV7-9 | TGTGCCAGCAGCTTAACGGGAGAGGACTACAATGAGCAGTTCTTC | CASSLTGEDYNEQFF
NA | NA | TRBJ2-2 | TRBV2 | TGTGCCAGCAGTAACCCGGGACAGAACACCGGGGAGCTGTTTTTT | CASSNPGQNTGELFF
TRBD1 | NA | TRBJ1-6 | TRBV9 | TGTGCCAGCAGCCCAGGGACAGGATATAATTCACCCCTCCACTTT | CASSPGTGYNSPLHF
NA | NA | TRBJ2-7 | TRBV18 | TGTGCCAGCTCACCAGGAGGGTTAGGCGAGCAGTACTTC | CASSPGGLGEQYF
TRBD2 | once | TRBJ2-1 | TRBV10-1 | TGCGCCAGCAGGCCTCTAGCGGGGGGGCCGAATGAGCAGTTCTTC | CASRPLAGGPNEQFF
TRBD2 | NA | TRBJ2-3 | TRBV5-1 | TGCGCCAGCAGCTTGGCCGCCAGCGGGGGGGGTACGCAGTATTTT | CASSLAASGGGTQYF
TRBD2 | NA | TRBJ2-3 | TRBV9 | TGTGCCAGCAGCGCCCGGGAGGGGAGCACAGATACGCAGTATTTT | CASSAREGSTDTQYF
TRBD2 | NA | TRBJ2-7 | TRBV4-3 | TGCGCCAGCAGCCAAGCCGGACTAGCGGGAGTACCCTACGAGCAGTACTTC | CASSQAGLAGVPYEQYF
TRBD2 | NA | TRBJ2-3 | TRBV4-2 | TGTGCCAGCAGCCAAGACGACGTGCGGGAGGGAGTGAATACGCAGTATTTT | CASSQDDVREGVNTQYF
TRBD1 | NA | TRBJ2-3 | TRBV2 | TGTGCCACCAGGACAGGGGGCTTCACAGATACGCAGTATTTT | CATRTGGFTDTQYF
TRBD2 | NA | TRBJ2-2 | TRBV7-3 | TGTGCCAGCGGCGAACGGGGGGCCGGGGAGCTGTTTTTT | CASGERGAGELFF
NA | NA | TRBJ2-3 | TRBV5-1 | TGCGCCAGCAGCTTGGGGCAGGGAGGAGATACGCAGTATTTT | CASSLGQGGDTQYF
NA | NA | TRBJ1-3 | TRBV30 | TGTGCCTGGAGTGTAGGGGCAAACACCATATATTTT | CAWSVGANTIYF
NA | NA | TRBJ2-1 | TRBV19 | TGTGCCAGTAGTATGGGTAAGGACTCATATTACAATGAGCAGTTCTTC | CASSMGKDSYYNEQFF
NA | NA | TRBJ1-6 | TRBV19 | TGTGCCAGTAAGGGGGGGGCCGGCTCCTATAATTCACCCCTCCACTTT | CASKGGAGSYNSPLHF
NA | NA | TRBJ2-7 | TRBV27 | TGTGCCAGCAGTTTATCGCCTAGCGCAAGCTACGAGCAGTACTTC | CASSLSPSASYEQYF
NA | NA | TRBJ1-3 | TRBV18 | TGTGCCAGCTCACCCAATGCTCGGGATGGGAGAAACACCATATATTTT | CASSPNARDGRNTIYF
NA | NA | TRBJ1-6 | TRBV10-3 | TGTGCCATCAGAGGGAGAGAAAATTCACCCCTCCACTTT | CAIRGRENSPLHF
NA | NA | TRBJ2-3 | TRBV27 | TGTGCCAGCAGTTTGCGTACAGGGCCAGGCACAGATACGCAGTATTTT | CASSLRTGPGTDTQYF
NA | NA | TRBJ2-7 | TRBV4-1 | TGCGCCAGCAGCCAAGGGCCGGGACACGACTACGAGCAGTACTTC | CASSQGPGHDYEQYF
NA | NA | TRBJ2-1 | TRBV18 | TGTGCCAGCTCACCGGACAGCAATGAGCAGTTCTTC | CASSPDSNEQFF
NA | NA | TRBJ1-4 | TRBV28 | TGTGCCAGCAGTTTTCAGATTAATGAAAAACTGTTTTTT | CASSFQINEKLFF
TRBD2 | NA | TRBJ2-7 | TRBV7-2 | TGTGCCAGCAGCTTAGTTTATTCGGCTAGCGGGACCGAGCAGTACTTC | CASSLVYSASGTEQYF
TRBD2 | NA | TRBJ2-1 | TRBV2 | TGTGCCAGCAGGGCCTCGGGAGCGGGAGGGGGAAATGAGCAGTTCTTC | CASRASGAGGGNEQFF
NA | NA | TRBJ1-6 | TRBV6-5 | TGTGCCAGCAGTTACGCGGGTAACAATAATTCACCCCTCCACTTT | CASSYAGNNNSPLHF